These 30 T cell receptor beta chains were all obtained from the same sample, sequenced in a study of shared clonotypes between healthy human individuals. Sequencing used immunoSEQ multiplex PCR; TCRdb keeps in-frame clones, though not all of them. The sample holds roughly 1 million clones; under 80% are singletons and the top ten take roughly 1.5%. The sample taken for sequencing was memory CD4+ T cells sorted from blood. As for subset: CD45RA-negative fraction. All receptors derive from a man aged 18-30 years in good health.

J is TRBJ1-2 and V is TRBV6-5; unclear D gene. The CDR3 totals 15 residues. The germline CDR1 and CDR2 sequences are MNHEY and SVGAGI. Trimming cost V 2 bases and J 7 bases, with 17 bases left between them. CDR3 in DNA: TGTGCCAGCAGTTACGCTGGGCCGCTCCAGAGTGGCTACACCTTC. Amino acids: CASSYAGPLQSGYTF.

CDR3: CASSRTGGGEKLFF. CDR3 nucleotide sequence: TGTGCCAGCAGCCGGACAGGGGGCGGTGAAAAACTGTTTTTT. The chain employs TRBV5-4 and TRBJ1-4; 11 bases line up with TRBD1. The V segment lost 4 bases and the J segment 7 bases; nucleotides outside the gene matches: 3. The CDR3 is 14 amino acids. Germline V gives CDR1 SGHNT, CDR2 YYREEE (reference sequence).

The CDR3 sequence is CASSIIAGGPMETQYF. CDR3 DNA: TGTGCCAGTAGTATAATAGCGGGGGGGCCGATGGAGACCCAGTACTTC. The J gene is TRBJ2-5, the V gene TRBV19, with 11 bases fitting TRBD2. Germline V lookup: CDR1 LNHDA, CDR2 SQIVND (reference sequence). V was clipped by 2 bases and J by 5 bases; unmatched bases: 7. This CDR3 spans 16 amino acids.

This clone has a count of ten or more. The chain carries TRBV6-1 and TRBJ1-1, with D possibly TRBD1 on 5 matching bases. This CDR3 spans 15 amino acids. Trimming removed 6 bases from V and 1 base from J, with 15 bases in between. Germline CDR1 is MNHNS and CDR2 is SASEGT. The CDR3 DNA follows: TGTGCCAGCAGGACCCCTGGGGCGACGAACACTGAAGCTTTCTTT. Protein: CASRTPGATNTEAFF.

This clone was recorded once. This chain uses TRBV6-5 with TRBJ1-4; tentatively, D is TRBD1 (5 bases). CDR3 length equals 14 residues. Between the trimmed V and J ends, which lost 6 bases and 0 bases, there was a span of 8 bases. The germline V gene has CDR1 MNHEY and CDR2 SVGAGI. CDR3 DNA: TGTGCCAGCAGGGGGCTCGCAACTAATGAAAAACTGTTTTTT. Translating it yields CASRGLATNEKLFF.

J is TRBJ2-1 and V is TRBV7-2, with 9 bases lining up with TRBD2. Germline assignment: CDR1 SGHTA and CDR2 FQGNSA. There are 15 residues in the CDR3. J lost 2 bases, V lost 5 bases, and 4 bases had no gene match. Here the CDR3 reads CASSPSGTPYNEQFF. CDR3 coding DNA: TGTGCCAGCAGCCCTAGCGGGACACCCTACAATGAGCAGTTCTTC.

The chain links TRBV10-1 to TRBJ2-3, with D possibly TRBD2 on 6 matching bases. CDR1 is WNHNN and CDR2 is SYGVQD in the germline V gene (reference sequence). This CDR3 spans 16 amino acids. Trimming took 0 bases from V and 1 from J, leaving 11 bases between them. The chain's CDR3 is CASSESAGPGTDTQYF. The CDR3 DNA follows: TGCGCCAGCAGTGAGTCGGCGGGACCTGGCACAGATACGCAGTATTTT.

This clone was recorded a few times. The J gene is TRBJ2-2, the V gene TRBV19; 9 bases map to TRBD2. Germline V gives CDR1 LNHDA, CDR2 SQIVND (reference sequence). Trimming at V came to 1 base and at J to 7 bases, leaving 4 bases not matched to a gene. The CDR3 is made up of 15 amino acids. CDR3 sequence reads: CASSIGGRAGGELFF. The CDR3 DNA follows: TGTGCCAGTAGTATAGGCGGGAGGGCCGGCGGGGAGCTGTTTTTT.

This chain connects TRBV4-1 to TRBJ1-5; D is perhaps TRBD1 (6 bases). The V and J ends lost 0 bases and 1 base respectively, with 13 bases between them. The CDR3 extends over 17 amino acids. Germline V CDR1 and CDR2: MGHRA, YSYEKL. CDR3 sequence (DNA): TGCGCCAGCAGCCAAGAGTCCCCTGACAGGAGCAATCAGCCCCAGCATTTT. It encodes CASSQESPDRSNQPQHF.

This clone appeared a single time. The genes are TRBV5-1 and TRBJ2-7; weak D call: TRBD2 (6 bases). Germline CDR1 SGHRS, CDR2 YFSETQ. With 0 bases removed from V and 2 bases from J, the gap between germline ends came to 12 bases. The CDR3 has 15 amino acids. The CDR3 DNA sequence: TGCGCCAGCAGCTTGGTCGGGAGTGTTGCCTACGAGCAGTACTTC. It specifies CASSLVGSVAYEQYF.

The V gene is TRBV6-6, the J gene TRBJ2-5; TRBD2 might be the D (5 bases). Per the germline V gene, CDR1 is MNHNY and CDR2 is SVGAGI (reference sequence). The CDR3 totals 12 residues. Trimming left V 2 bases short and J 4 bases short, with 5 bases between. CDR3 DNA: TGTGCCAGCAGTTACGGGAGAGAGACCCAGTACTTC. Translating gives CASSYGRETQYF.

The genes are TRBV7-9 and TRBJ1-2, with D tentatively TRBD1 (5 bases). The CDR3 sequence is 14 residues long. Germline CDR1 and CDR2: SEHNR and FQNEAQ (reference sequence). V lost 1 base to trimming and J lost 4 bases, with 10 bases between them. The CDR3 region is CASSLVPGIYGYTF. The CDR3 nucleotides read TGTGCCAGCAGCTTAGTCCCAGGGATCTATGGCTACACCTTC.

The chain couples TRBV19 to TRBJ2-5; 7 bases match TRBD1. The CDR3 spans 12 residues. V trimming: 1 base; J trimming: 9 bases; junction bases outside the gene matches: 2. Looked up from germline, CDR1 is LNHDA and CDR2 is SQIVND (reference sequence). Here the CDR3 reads CASSIGQGSQYF. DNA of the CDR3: TGTGCCAGTAGTATAGGACAGGGATCCCAGTACTTC.

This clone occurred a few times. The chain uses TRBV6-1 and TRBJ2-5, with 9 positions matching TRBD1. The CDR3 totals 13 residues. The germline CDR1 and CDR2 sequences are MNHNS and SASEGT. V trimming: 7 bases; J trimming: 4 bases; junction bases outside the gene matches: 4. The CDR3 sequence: CASTDRGRETQYF. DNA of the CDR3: TGTGCCAGCACGGACAGGGGTAGAGAGACCCAGTACTTC.

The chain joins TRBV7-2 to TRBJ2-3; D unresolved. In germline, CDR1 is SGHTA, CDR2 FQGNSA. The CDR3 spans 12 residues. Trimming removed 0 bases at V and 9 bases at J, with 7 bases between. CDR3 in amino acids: CASSLAPQTQYF. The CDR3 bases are TGTGCCAGCAGCTTAGCCCCGCAAACGCAGTATTTT.

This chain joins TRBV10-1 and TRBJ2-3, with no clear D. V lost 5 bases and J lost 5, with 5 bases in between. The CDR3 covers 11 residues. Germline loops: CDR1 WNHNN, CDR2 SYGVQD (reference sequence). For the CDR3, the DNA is TGCGCCAGCAGTTACCAAGATACGCAGTATTTT. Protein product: CASSYQDTQYF.

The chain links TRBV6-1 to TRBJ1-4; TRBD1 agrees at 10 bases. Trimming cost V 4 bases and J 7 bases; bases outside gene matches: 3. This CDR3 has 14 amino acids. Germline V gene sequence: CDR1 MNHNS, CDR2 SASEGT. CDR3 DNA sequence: TGTGCCAGCAGTGCGACAGGGGGCGTTGAAAAACTGTTTTTT. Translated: CASSATGGVEKLFF.

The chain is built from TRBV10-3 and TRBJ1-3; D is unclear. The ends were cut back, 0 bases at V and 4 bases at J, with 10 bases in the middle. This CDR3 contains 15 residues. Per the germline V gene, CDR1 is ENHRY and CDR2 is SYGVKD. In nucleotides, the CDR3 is TGTGCCATCAGTGAGTCAGTCAGGACCGGAAACACCATATATTTT. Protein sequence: CAISESVRTGNTIYF.

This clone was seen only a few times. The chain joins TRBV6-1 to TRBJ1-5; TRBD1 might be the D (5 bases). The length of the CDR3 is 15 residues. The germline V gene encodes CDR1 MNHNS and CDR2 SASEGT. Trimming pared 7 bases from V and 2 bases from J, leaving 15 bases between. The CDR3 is CASKTGAGGNQPQHF. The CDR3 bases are TGTGCCAGCAAGACCGGGGCCGGCGGCAATCAGCCCCAGCATTTT.

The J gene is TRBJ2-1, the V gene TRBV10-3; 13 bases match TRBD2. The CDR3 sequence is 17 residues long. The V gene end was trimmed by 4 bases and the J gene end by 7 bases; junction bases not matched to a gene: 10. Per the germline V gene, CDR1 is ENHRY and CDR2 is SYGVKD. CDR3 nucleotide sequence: TGTGCCATCAGTGTAGGTACGGGACTAGCGGGACCAAATGAGCAGTTCTTC. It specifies CAISVGTGLAGPNEQFF.

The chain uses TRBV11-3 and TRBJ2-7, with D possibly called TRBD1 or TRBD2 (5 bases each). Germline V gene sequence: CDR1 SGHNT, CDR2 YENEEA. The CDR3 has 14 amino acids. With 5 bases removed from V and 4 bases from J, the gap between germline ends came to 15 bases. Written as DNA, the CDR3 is TGTGCCAGCAGCCCCCGGGACGGAACTTACGAGCAGTACTTC. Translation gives CASSPRDGTYEQYF.

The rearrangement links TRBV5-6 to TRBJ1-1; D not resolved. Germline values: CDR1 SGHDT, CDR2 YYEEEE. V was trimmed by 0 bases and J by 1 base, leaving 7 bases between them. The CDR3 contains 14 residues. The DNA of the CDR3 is TGTGCCAGCAGCTTGGCCAGCCCGAACACTGAAGCTTTCTTT. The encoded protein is CASSLASPNTEAFF.

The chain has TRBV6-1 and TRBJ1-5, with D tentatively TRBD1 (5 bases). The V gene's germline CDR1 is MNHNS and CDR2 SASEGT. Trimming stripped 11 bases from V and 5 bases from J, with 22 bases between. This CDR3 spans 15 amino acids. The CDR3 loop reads CAAQAGVFAYQPQHF. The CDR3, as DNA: TGTGCCGCACAGGCGGGCGTCTTCGCCTATCAGCCCCAGCATTTT.

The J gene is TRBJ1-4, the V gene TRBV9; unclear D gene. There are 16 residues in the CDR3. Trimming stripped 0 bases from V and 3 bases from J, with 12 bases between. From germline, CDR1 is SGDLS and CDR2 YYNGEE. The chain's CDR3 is CASSVGGMGANEKLFF. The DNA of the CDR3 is TGTGCCAGCAGCGTAGGAGGGATGGGAGCTAATGAAAAACTGTTTTTT.

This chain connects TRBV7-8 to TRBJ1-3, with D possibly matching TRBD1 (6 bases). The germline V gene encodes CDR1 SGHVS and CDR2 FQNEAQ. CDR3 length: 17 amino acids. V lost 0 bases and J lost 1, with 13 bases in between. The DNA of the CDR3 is TGTGCCAGCAGCTTAGCGGTATCAGGGGTGTCTGGAAACACCATATATTTT. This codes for CASSLAVSGVSGNTIYF.

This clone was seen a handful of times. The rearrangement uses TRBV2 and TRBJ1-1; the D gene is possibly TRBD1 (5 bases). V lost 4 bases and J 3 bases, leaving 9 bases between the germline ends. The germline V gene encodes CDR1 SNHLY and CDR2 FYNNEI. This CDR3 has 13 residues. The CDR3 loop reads CASSGEGHTEAFF. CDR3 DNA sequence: TGTGCCAGCAGTGGGGAGGGGCACACTGAAGCTTTCTTT.

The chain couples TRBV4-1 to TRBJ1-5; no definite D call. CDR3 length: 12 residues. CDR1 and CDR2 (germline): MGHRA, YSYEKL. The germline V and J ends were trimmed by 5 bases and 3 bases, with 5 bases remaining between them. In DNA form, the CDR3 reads TGCGCCAGCAGCGGAGTCAATCAGCCCCAGCATTTT. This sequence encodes CASSGVNQPQHF.

CDR3 residues: CASSVAPGTVYEQYF. Written as DNA, the CDR3 is TGTGCCAGCAGCGTAGCCCCCGGGACAGTCTACGAGCAGTACTTC. The chain is built from TRBV9 and TRBJ2-7; 7 nucleotides match TRBD1. The CDR3 has 15 amino acids. In germline, CDR1 is SGDLS, CDR2 YYNGEE. Germline trimming cut 0 bases from V and 3 bases from J; bases unmatched to any gene: 6.

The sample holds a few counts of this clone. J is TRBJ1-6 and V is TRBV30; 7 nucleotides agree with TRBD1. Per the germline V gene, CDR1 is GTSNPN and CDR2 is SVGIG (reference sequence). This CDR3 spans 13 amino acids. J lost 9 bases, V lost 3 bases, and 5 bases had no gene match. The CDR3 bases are TGTGCCTGGAGGGTTTCAGGGGGTTCACCCCTCCACTTT. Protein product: CAWRVSGGSPLHF.

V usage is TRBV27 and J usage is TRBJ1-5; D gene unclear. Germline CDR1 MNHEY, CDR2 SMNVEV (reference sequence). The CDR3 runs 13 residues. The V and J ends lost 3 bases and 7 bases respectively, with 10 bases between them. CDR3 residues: CASSFQGSQPQHF. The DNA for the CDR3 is TGTGCCAGCAGTTTTCAAGGATCCCAGCCCCAGCATTTT.